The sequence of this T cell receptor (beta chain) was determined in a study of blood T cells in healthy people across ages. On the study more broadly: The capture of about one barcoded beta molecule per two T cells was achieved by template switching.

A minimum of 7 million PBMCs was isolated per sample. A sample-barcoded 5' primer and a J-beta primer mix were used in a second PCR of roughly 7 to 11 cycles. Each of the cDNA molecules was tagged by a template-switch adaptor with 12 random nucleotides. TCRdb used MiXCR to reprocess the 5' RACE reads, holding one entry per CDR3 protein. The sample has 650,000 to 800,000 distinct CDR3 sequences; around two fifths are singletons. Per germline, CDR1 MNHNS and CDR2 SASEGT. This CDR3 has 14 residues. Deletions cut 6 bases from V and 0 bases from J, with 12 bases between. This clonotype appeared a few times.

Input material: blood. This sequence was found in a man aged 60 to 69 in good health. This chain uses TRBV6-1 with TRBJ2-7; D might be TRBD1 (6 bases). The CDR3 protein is CASRYTGSSYEQYF. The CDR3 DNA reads TGTGCCAGCAGATATACAGGGAGCTCCTACGAGCAGTACTTC.